These 23 T cell receptor beta chains were all obtained from the same sample, sequenced in a study of T-cell reconstitution after alpha-beta-depleted transplantation in children. During its preparation, the TCRbeta library received unique molecular identifiers. TCRdb reprocessed the PCR reads with MiXCR, giving one entry per CDR3 protein. The table shows about 250,000 distinct CDR3 sequences, with roughly a quarter occurring only once. Sequenced material: PBMCs, mostly from graft donor cells, taken 360 days after TCRalphabeta/CD19-depleted stem cell transplant. The source is a female patient between 2 and 10 years old who had a stem cell transplant for congenital amegakaryocytic thrombocytopenia, so the T cells may come from the graft donor.

This clonotype occurred a few times. The chain recombines TRBV4-1 with TRBJ2-1, with 7 bases identical to TRBD2. V was pared by 0 bases and J by 6 bases, with 8 bases of the junction left unmatched. The germline V gene has CDR1 MGHRA and CDR2 YSYEKL. The CDR3 is 16 residues long. CDR3 in amino acids: CASSQEEKQRGNEQFF. The CDR3 DNA is TGCGCCAGCAGCCAAGAAGAGAAACAGCGGGGCAATGAGCAGTTCTTC.

The V gene is TRBV12-3 or TRBV12-4, the J gene TRBJ2-3, with TRBD2 matching 8 bases. J lost 5 bases, V lost 6 bases, and 7 bases had no gene match. The CDR3 is 14 residues long. In DNA form, the CDR3 reads TGTGCCAGCAGGCTTAGCGGGGTGGGAGATACGCAGTATTTT. It translates to CASRLSGVGDTQYF.

The chain carries TRBV7-1 and TRBJ1-1; perhaps TRBD1 as D (5 bases). Being an ORF, TRBV7-1 has a function that is uncertain. The CDR3 loop spans 22 amino acids. The V gene lost 3 bases and the J gene lost 1 base, with 33 bases spanning the gap. CDR3 DNA sequence: TGTGCCAGCAGCTCTTATTATGGGAGTAAGGGACCCGTCACCCCGGGGAACACTGAAGCTTTCTTT. Translation gives CASSSYYGSKGPVTPGNTEAFF.

The rearrangement joins TRBV6-1 to TRBJ2-7; 7 nucleotides match TRBD2. Germline-derived CDR1 and CDR2 are MNHNS and SASEGT. Trimming at V came to 7 bases and at J to 4 bases, leaving 7 bases not matched to a gene. There are 13 residues in the CDR3. CDR3 DNA: TGTGCCAGCAAGCGGGGTAGAGGATACGAGCAGTACTTC. Encoded protein: CASKRGRGYEQYF.

This clonotype was counted only a few times. This chain joins TRBV6-6 and TRBJ2-7, with unresolved D. Germline V lookup: CDR1 MNHNY, CDR2 SVGAGI (reference sequence). V lost 4 bases, J lost 3 bases, and 10 bases lay in between. This CDR3 spans 13 amino acids. The CDR3 is CASSSRYGYEQYF. In DNA, the CDR3 is TGTGCCAGCAGTTCCAGGTACGGCTACGAGCAGTACTTC.

This clonotype has more than one count but fewer than ten. The J gene is TRBJ2-6, the V gene TRBV30; weak D call: TRBD2 (5 bases). CDR3 length: 15 residues. The germline gives CDR1 GTSNPN, CDR2 SVGIG (reference sequence). Trimming took 3 bases from V and 3 from J, leaving 12 bases between them. Here the CDR3 reads CAWRSKGVGANVLTF. CDR3 coding DNA: TGTGCCTGGAGATCTAAGGGAGTTGGGGCCAACGTCCTGACTTTC.

This sequence joins TRBV5-1 and TRBJ2-5, with D perhaps being TRBD1 or TRBD2 (5 bases each). CDR3 length: 15 amino acids. CDR1 and CDR2 (germline): SGHRS, YFSETQ. V was cut by 4 bases and J by 5 bases, with 18 bases left in between. The CDR3: CASSTDTGGGETQYF. The CDR3 DNA is TGCGCCAGCAGCACCGATACAGGAGGCGGGGAGACCCAGTACTTC.

This clonotype was seen more than once but under ten times. The CDR3 is CASSSQNGEAQYF. For the CDR3, the DNA is TGTGCCAGCAGCTCCCAAAACGGGGAGGCGCAGTATTTT. V and J are TRBV7-3 and TRBJ2-3, with a possible D match to TRBD2 (6 bases). CDR1 is SGHTA and CDR2 is FQGTGA in the germline V gene. V was clipped by 4 bases and J by 10 bases, with 15 bases between them. The CDR3 spans 13 residues. Supplemented by reference TRBV7-3 and TRBJ2-3, the full variable domain reads GAGVSQTPSNKVTEKGKYVELRCDPISGHTALYWYRQSLGQGPEFLIYFQGTGAADDSGLPNDRFFAVRPEGSVSTLKIQRTERGDSAVYLCASSSQNGEAQYFGPGTRLTVL.

This chain links TRBV20-1 with TRBJ1-5; 8 bases match TRBD1. V dropped 4 bases and J dropped 7; count of bases not matched to a gene: 6. Germline CDR1 is DFQATT and CDR2 is SNEGSKA (reference sequence). The CDR3 length is 13 residues. The CDR3 DNA reads TGCAGTGCTAAGGCAGGGGGCTGGCAGCCCCAGCATTTT. Protein: CSAKAGGWQPQHF.

The V gene is TRBV4-2, the J gene TRBJ2-5; D is unresolved. The V end lost 0 bases, the J end lost 4 bases, and 12 bases lay between the germline ends. CDR1 LGHNA and CDR2 YNFKEQ come from the germline V gene. The CDR3 is 15 amino acids. Written as DNA, the CDR3 is TGTGCCAGCAGCCAAGAAGCCCAGCGCCCAGAGACCCAGTACTTC. Its translation: CASSQEAQRPETQYF.

This clonotype was detected only a few times. This chain connects TRBV7-8 to TRBJ1-3; D is unresolved. V gave up 5 bases and J gave up 3 bases, with 11 bases separating them. CDR3 length: 14 amino acids. The germline V gene encodes CDR1 SGHVS and CDR2 FQNEAQ. The CDR3 coding sequence is TGTGCCAGCAGCCCTATCCCCAGTGGAAACACCATATATTTT. Protein sequence: CASSPIPSGNTIYF.

This clonotype appeared a few times. The genes are TRBV20-1 and TRBJ2-6; D not certain. The germline gives CDR1 DFQATT, CDR2 SNEGSKA (reference sequence). The CDR3 runs to 14 residues. Trimming shortened V by 7 bases and J by 0 bases, and 10 bases separated the two germline ends. CDR3 in amino acids: CSVSSLSGANVLTF. CDR3 DNA sequence: TGCAGTGTCAGCAGTCTCTCTGGGGCCAACGTCCTGACTTTC.

This clonotype was seen a handful of times. The chain carries TRBV24-1 and TRBJ2-7; no clear D. The length of the CDR3 is 12 residues. The V and J ends lost 5 bases and 2 bases respectively, with 6 bases between them. The germline gives CDR1 KGHDR, CDR2 SFDVKD. For the CDR3, the DNA is TGTGCCACCAGTGGAGGAACCTACGAGCAGTACTTC. It is translated as CATSGGTYEQYF.

This clonotype was picked up a small number of times. V usage is TRBV28 and J usage is TRBJ2-7; 9 bases match TRBD1. Trimming removed 5 bases from V and 4 bases from J; junction bases left unmatched: 12. The CDR3 is made up of 16 amino acids. Germline-derived CDR1 and CDR2 are MDHEN and SYDVKM. The CDR3 protein is CASSIDRDRGIYEQYF. The CDR3 coding sequence is TGTGCCAGCAGTATCGATCGCGACAGGGGGATTTACGAGCAGTACTTC.

The chain has TRBV11-2 and TRBJ2-2, with 7 bases lining up with TRBD1. Germline lookup yields CDR1 SGHAT and CDR2 FQNNGV. V lost 0 bases, J lost 5 bases, and 12 bases stayed unmatched. The CDR3 is 18 amino acids. CDR3 sequence reads: CASSLDHFQDRQTGELFF. The CDR3 DNA reads as TGTGCCAGCAGCTTAGATCATTTCCAGGACAGGCAAACCGGGGAGCTGTTTTTT.

The J gene is TRBJ1-2, the V gene TRBV7-2; perhaps TRBD1 as D (6 bases). Germline V gene sequence: CDR1 SGHTA, CDR2 FQGNSA. Trimming shortened V by 0 bases and J by 6 bases, and 11 bases separated the two germline ends. This CDR3 spans 14 amino acids. The chain's CDR3 is CASSLAQGWDGYTF. DNA of the CDR3: TGTGCCAGCAGCTTAGCTCAGGGGTGGGATGGCTACACCTTC.

In this sample, this clonotype turned up many times. The chain uses TRBV12-3 or TRBV12-4 and TRBJ2-1; D is perhaps TRBD2 (7 bases). The V end was cut by 2 bases, the J end by 5 bases, with 13 bases between. The CDR3 is made up of 15 amino acids. The CDR3 is CASSLRGGLHNEQFF. DNA of the CDR3: TGTGCCAGCAGTTTAAGGGGGGGCCTCCACAATGAGCAGTTCTTC.

This clonotype appeared a few times. The rearrangement joins TRBV7-9 to TRBJ2-1; tentatively, D is TRBD2 (5 bases). The CDR3 extends over 13 amino acids. Germline V gives CDR1 SEHNR, CDR2 FQNEAQ (reference sequence). Trimming left V 5 bases short and J 5 bases short, with 10 bases between. CDR3 sequence: CASSLDLHNEQFF. Written as DNA, the CDR3 is TGTGCCAGCAGCCTGGACTTGCACAATGAGCAGTTCTTC. Based on the CDR3 plus reference TRBV7-9 and TRBJ2-1, the full variable domain is DTGVSQNPRHKITKRGQNVTFRCDPISEHNRLYWYRQTLGQGPEFLTYFQNEAQLEKSRLLSDRFSAERPKGSFSTLEIQRTEQGDSAMYLCASSLDLHNEQFFGPGTRLTVL.

This clonotype was recorded a few times. This chain joins TRBV28 and TRBJ2-7; tentative D call: TRBD2 (5 bases). The germline V gene has CDR1 MDHEN and CDR2 SYDVKM. Trimming left V 2 bases short and J 2 bases short, with 13 bases between. The CDR3 covers 15 residues. CDR3 sequence: CASSLRGKRPYEQYF. The CDR3 DNA follows: TGTGCCAGCAGTTTACGAGGGAAACGGCCCTACGAGCAGTACTTC.

This clonotype was seen a handful of times. The gene calls are TRBV10-2 and TRBJ2-5, with 12 positions matching TRBD1. This CDR3 contains 15 residues. Per germline, CDR1 WSHSY and CDR2 SAAADI. The V segment lost 8 bases and the J segment 5 bases; nucleotides outside the gene matches: 9. The CDR3 region is CASVPGQGARETQYF. CDR3 in DNA: TGCGCCAGCGTCCCGGGACAGGGGGCGCGTGAGACCCAGTACTTC.

This clonotype was found a few times. The chain is built from TRBV29-1 and TRBJ1-2; TRBD1 might be the D (5 bases). V was clipped by 6 bases and J by 6 bases, with 11 bases between them. The germline gives CDR1 SQVTM, CDR2 ANQGSEA. The CDR3 spans 11 residues. CDR3 in amino acids: CSVEFRDGYTF. The CDR3 DNA follows: TGCAGCGTCGAATTCAGGGATGGCTACACCTTC.

This clonotype was counted between two and nine times. J is TRBJ1-1 and V is TRBV29-1, with 7 bases that match TRBD1. The CDR3 consists of 15 residues. V gave up 7 bases and J gave up 1 base; unmatched junction bases: 12. Germline values: CDR1 SQVTM, CDR2 ANQGSEA. CDR3: CSGEGGFGANTEAFF. CDR3 DNA sequence: TGCAGCGGAGAAGGGGGCTTTGGGGCGAACACTGAAGCTTTCTTT.

This clonotype was counted only a few times. This sequence joins TRBV29-1 and TRBJ1-1, with D possibly TRBD1 on 6 matching bases. Trimming took off 4 bases at V and 6 bases at J, with 18 bases between the two ends. Germline V gives CDR1 SQVTM, CDR2 ANQGSEA. CDR3 length equals 14 residues. CDR3 amino acids: CSVGPGHGSAEAFF. The CDR3 DNA is TGCAGCGTTGGTCCGGGACACGGGAGCGCTGAAGCTTTCTTT. The variable domain in full, completed from reference TRBV29-1 and TRBJ1-1, reads SAVISQKPSRDICQRGTSLTIQCQVDSQVTMMFWYRQQPGQSLTLIATANQGSEATYESGFVIDKFPISRPNLTFSTLTVSNMSPEDSSIYLCSVGPGHGSAEAFFGQGTRLTVV.